Following are 14 T cell receptor beta chains from one sample sequenced in a study of cytomegalovirus exposure and HLA in healthy donors. PCR used 60 Vbeta primers and 13 Jbeta primers. The assay was immunoSEQ multiplex PCR, and TCRdb's table has in-frame clones only and misses some. This sample has approximately 140,000 clones; 70% to 80% occur once, and the top ten carry approximately 3.7%. Sequencing input: PBMCs. These receptors originate from a human donor in good health.

CDR3: CASSELGRDGYTF. CDR3 nucleotides: TGTGCCAGCAGTGAATTAGGTCGGGATGGCTACACCTTC. The rearrangement links TRBV6-1 to TRBJ1-2; unclear D gene. CDR1 and CDR2 (germline): MNHNS, SASEGT. CDR3 length: 13 amino acids. V was cut by 2 bases and J by 6 bases, with 10 bases left in between.

This chain uses TRBV6-6 with TRBJ1-5, with D possibly matching TRBD1 (5 bases). CDR1 is MNHNY and CDR2 is SVGAGI in the germline V gene (reference sequence). V lost 4 bases and J 11 bases, leaving 15 bases between the germline ends. The CDR3 loop spans 13 amino acids. The CDR3 sequence: CASSLGQLVAQHF. Here the CDR3 DNA reads TGTGCCAGCAGTTTAGGACAACTGGTCGCCCAGCATTTT.

J is TRBJ2-2 and V is TRBV9; TRBD2 might be the D (7 bases). The CDR3 sequence is 13 residues long. Trimming cost V 6 bases and J 6 bases, with 12 bases left between them. Germline assignment: CDR1 SGDLS and CDR2 YYNGEE. The CDR3 bases are TGTGCCAGCAACCAAGGGGGGGCCGGGGAGCTGTTTTTT. As protein: CASNQGGAGELFF.

This clone was detected once. This chain uses TRBV27 with TRBJ1-1; 7 bases map to TRBD1. Looked up from germline, CDR1 is MNHEY and CDR2 is SMNVEV (reference sequence). CDR3 length: 17 amino acids. V shed 3 bases and J 3 bases; nucleotides not matched to a gene: 13. CDR3: CASSFYRGGTGDTEAFF. The CDR3 DNA follows: TGTGCCAGCAGTTTCTACAGGGGAGGTACTGGGGACACTGAAGCTTTCTTT.

The J gene is TRBJ2-3, the V gene TRBV11-2, with 14 bases fitting TRBD2. The V gene's germline CDR1 is SGHAT and CDR2 FQNNGV. The CDR3 is made up of 17 amino acids. J was trimmed by 2 bases and V by 5 bases; bases with no gene match: 6. In DNA, the CDR3 is TGTGCCAGCAGCACACGGACTAGCGGGGGGAACACAGATACGCAGTATTTT. It specifies CASSTRTSGGNTDTQYF.

This clone was recorded a few times. This same CDR3 is encoded by further DNA sequences in the sample. This chain uses TRBV5-4 with TRBJ2-2; no definite D call. CDR1 SGHNT and CDR2 YYREEE come from the germline V gene (reference sequence). There are 12 residues in the CDR3. With 0 bases removed from V and 8 bases from J, the gap between germline ends came to 5 bases. The CDR3 sequence: CASSLALGELFF. The CDR3 DNA reads as TGTGCCAGCAGCTTGGCGTTGGGGGAGCTGTTTTTT.

The V gene is TRBV6-1, the J gene TRBJ2-5; 7 bases are shared with TRBD1. The CDR3 is made up of 15 amino acids. The germline V gene encodes CDR1 MNHNS and CDR2 SASEGT. J was trimmed by 4 bases and V by 7 bases; bases with no gene match: 12. Written as DNA, the CDR3 is TGTGCCAGCACCCTGACCTACGACAGGGCAGAGACCCAGTACTTC. Translation gives CASTLTYDRAETQYF.

The chain has TRBV5-3 and TRBJ2-3; D is possibly TRBD2 (5 bases). TRBV5-3 is assigned to the ORF class and has an uncertain function. The length of the CDR3 is 17 residues. Deletions cut 0 bases from V and 2 bases from J, with 16 bases between. The chain's CDR3 is CARSLVSPPGNTDTQYF. CDR3 bases: TGTGCCAGAAGCTTGGTGTCTCCCCCCGGGAACACAGATACGCAGTATTTT.

The gene calls are TRBV2 and TRBJ2-3; 9 bases agree with TRBD2. Germline CDR1 is SNHLY and CDR2 is FYNNEI. This CDR3 is 15 amino acids long. After removal of 3 bases from V and 4 bases from J, the junction contained 5 bases not matched to a gene. The CDR3: CASSESAGGADTQYF. For the CDR3, the DNA is TGTGCCAGCAGTGAGTCTGCGGGGGGGGCAGATACGCAGTATTTT.

The V and J genes are TRBV7-6 and TRBJ2-1; TRBD1 might be the D (6 bases). The length of the CDR3 is 17 residues. Trimming shortened V by 1 base and J by 6 bases, and 19 bases separated the two germline ends. Germline CDR1 and CDR2: SGHVS and FNYEAQ. This CDR3 is CASSLGLQGMGINEQFF. The CDR3, as DNA: TGTGCCAGCAGCTTAGGGCTACAGGGAATGGGGATCAATGAGCAGTTCTTC.

This clone was found once. V is TRBV28 and J is TRBJ2-5; 13 bases are a match to TRBD2. The CDR3 length is 19 residues. The V segment lost 4 bases and the J segment 5 bases; nucleotides outside the gene matches: 16. Germline CDR1 reads MDHEN; CDR2 reads SYDVKM. DNA for the CDR3: TGTGCCAGCAGTTCTCATCCGGGACTAGCGGGGCTCGGGGAGGAGACCCAGTACTTC. It specifies CASSSHPGLAGLGEETQYF. The full variable domain, in which reference TRBV28 and TRBJ2-5 provide the parts outside the CDR3, is DVKVTQSSRYLVKRTGEKVFLECVQDMDHENMFWYRQDPGLGLRLIYFSYDVKMKEKGDIPEGYSVSREKKERFSLILESASTNQTSMYLCASSSHPGLAGLGEETQYFGPGTRLLVL.

The chain uses TRBV5-8 and TRBJ1-4; maybe TRBD1 (6 bases). The V and J ends lost 4 bases and 8 bases respectively, with 21 bases between them. CDR3 length equals 16 residues. Germline V lookup: CDR1 SGHTS, CDR2 YDEGEE. CDR3 DNA: TGTGCCAGCAGCGATGGCAGGGGTTCGAGGGTAGAAAAACTGTTTTTT. Encoded protein: CASSDGRGSRVEKLFF.

This clone appeared a single time. This chain uses TRBV5-5 with TRBJ1-2; maybe TRBD1 (5 bases). The CDR3 length is 14 residues. The germline gives CDR1 SGHKS, CDR2 YYEKEE (reference sequence). V was pared by 4 bases and J by 3 bases, with 13 bases between. This chain's CDR3 is CASSRLGQDYGYTF. The CDR3 coding sequence is TGTGCCAGCAGCCGACTAGGACAAGACTATGGCTACACCTTC.

This clone was seen just once. V and J are TRBV7-9 and TRBJ1-1; D is ambiguous. Germline V gene sequence: CDR1 SEHNR, CDR2 FQNEAQ (reference sequence). This CDR3 has 12 residues. V was shortened by 5 bases and J by 1 base, with 5 bases between the two germline ends. The CDR3 DNA reads as TGTGCCAGCAGCAGAGGGAACACTGAAGCTTTCTTT. Translation: CASSRGNTEAFF.